This T cell receptor beta chain was profiled in a study of blood T cells in healthy people across ages. CDR3 length: 14 amino acids. Trimming at V came to 3 bases and at J to 3 bases, leaving 4 bases not matched to a gene. Next came a second PCR, run for 7 to 11 cycles, which used a sample-barcoded 5' primer along with a J-beta primer mix. TCRdb reprocessed the 5' RACE reads with MiXCR, giving one entry per CDR3 protein. The sample includes 1.5 million or so distinct CDR3 sequences, 35% to 45% of them seen just once. This sequence joins TRBV12-3 or TRBV12-4 and TRBJ2-5, with 7 positions matching TRBD1. This TCR was sampled from a woman in her late teens or twenties in good health. Sequenced sample: blood. The CDR3 reads CASSLWTGEETQYF. Here the CDR3 DNA reads TGTGCCAGCAGTTTGTGGACAGGCGAAGAGACCCAGTACTTC.